These 14 T cell receptor beta chains originate from one sample sequenced in a study of cytomegalovirus exposure and HLA in healthy donors. The PCR contained 60 Vbeta and 13 Jbeta primers. Assay: immunoSEQ multiplex PCR; the TCRdb copy retains only in-frame clones and omits some. The repertoire has about 190,000 clones, around four fifths of them found once; the top ten carry 9.5% to 13%. Material for sequencing was PBMCs. Source of these receptors: a woman between 50 and 59 years old in good health and CMV-seropositive.

V is TRBV5-1 and J is TRBJ2-3; 12 bases line up with TRBD2. Germline V gene sequence: CDR1 SGHRS, CDR2 YFSETQ. V lost 0 bases to trimming and J lost 1 base; unmatched junction nucleotides: 15. The CDR3 consists of 21 residues. This CDR3 is CASSLARALAGGPSGTDTQYF. CDR3 DNA: TGCGCCAGCAGCTTGGCCAGGGCCCTAGCGGGGGGGCCGTCTGGCACAGATACGCAGTATTTT.

This rearrangement joins TRBV30 to TRBJ1-2; weak D call: TRBD1 (6 bases). Germline V gene data show CDR1 as GTSNPN and CDR2 as SVGIG (reference sequence). The V and J ends lost 8 bases and 5 bases respectively, with 18 bases between them. CDR3 length: 13 amino acids. CDR3 in amino acids: CALTGGPRYGYTF. The DNA for the CDR3 is TGTGCCCTAACCGGGGGGCCGAGGTATGGCTACACCTTC. The variable domain in full, with the rest retrieved from reference TRBV30 and TRBJ1-2, is SQTIHQWPATLVQPVGSPLSLECTVEGTSNPNLYWYRQAAGRGLQLLFYSVGIGQISSEVPQNLSASRPQDRQFILSSKKLLLSDSGFYLCALTGGPRYGYTFGSGTRLTVV.

The chain uses TRBV4-1 and TRBJ2-2; 7 nucleotides line up with TRBD2. Germline V gene data show CDR1 as MGHRA and CDR2 as YSYEKL. This CDR3 has 16 amino acids. The J segment lost 7 bases and the V segment lost 0 bases, leaving 8 bases of the junction unmatched. The CDR3 here is CASSQDGTWEGGELFF. The CDR3 DNA sequence: TGCGCCAGCAGCCAAGATGGAACCTGGGAGGGCGGGGAGCTGTTTTTT.

The V gene is TRBV7-2, the J gene TRBJ2-4; D possibly corresponds to TRBD2 (5 bases). The ends were cut back, 5 bases at V and 0 bases at J, with 14 bases in the middle. Looked up from germline, CDR1 is SGHTA and CDR2 is FQGNSA. This CDR3 is 16 amino acids long. This CDR3 is CASSLGSMVAKNIQYF. Written as DNA, the CDR3 is TGTGCCAGCAGCCTAGGGAGCATGGTAGCCAAAAACATTCAGTACTTC.

This rearrangement joins TRBV5-6 to TRBJ1-1; a possible D gene is TRBD1 (5 bases). This CDR3 has 13 amino acids. Germline V gives CDR1 SGHDT, CDR2 YYEEEE. V was trimmed by 3 bases and J by 2 bases, leaving 8 bases between them. The CDR3 loop reads CASSYDRNTEAFF. In DNA, the CDR3 is TGTGCCAGCAGCTACGACAGAAACACTGAAGCTTTCTTT.

The chain uses TRBV18 and TRBJ2-5; 7 nucleotides align to TRBD1. With V trimmed by 4 bases and J by 3 bases, 2 bases remained unmatched. The CDR3 runs to 13 residues. The germline V gene has CDR1 KGHSH and CDR2 LQKENI. CDR3 in DNA: TGTGCCAGCTCACAACAGGGGAAAGAGACCCAGTACTTC. Translated, it gives CASSQQGKETQYF.

This CDR3 reads CASSVSSGGSYEQYF. The CDR3 coding sequence is TGTGCCAGCAGCGTGTCTAGCGGGGGTTCCTACGAGCAGTACTTC. V is TRBV9 and J is TRBJ2-5; TRBD2 aligns across 10 bases. The end of the DNA fits TRBJ2-7 better, so the J call may be wrong. CDR1 is SGDLS and CDR2 is YYNGEE in the germline V gene. The CDR3 runs to 15 residues.

The sample holds a few counts of this clone. The CDR3 protein is CASSQDRVYGYTF. As DNA, the CDR3 is TGTGCCAGCAGCCAAGATCGCGTCTATGGCTACACCTTC. The chain joins TRBV4-2 to TRBJ1-2, with unresolved D. The CDR3 totals 13 residues. CDR1 LGHNA and CDR2 YNFKEQ come from the germline V gene. The V and J ends lost 0 bases and 4 bases respectively, with 6 bases between them.

V gene TRBV5-1 combines with J gene TRBJ2-1, with 14 bases identical to TRBD2. V lost 4 bases and J lost 8; bases outside the gene matches: 14. Germline V gene sequence: CDR1 SGHRS, CDR2 YFSETQ. CDR3 length equals 18 residues. The CDR3 sequence: CASSLPKTSGGAKDEQFF. DNA for the CDR3: TGCGCCAGCAGCCTCCCTAAGACTAGCGGGGGGGCCAAGGATGAGCAGTTCTTC.

J is TRBJ1-2 and V is TRBV19; 11 positions match TRBD1. The trim removed 10 bases at V and 7 bases at J, leaving 11 bases unmatched. The germline V gene encodes CDR1 LNHDA and CDR2 SQIVND (reference sequence). This CDR3 region has 14 residues. The CDR3 region is CATRTGGSFGGYTF. The CDR3 DNA sequence: TGTGCCACCCGGACAGGGGGCTCATTCGGTGGCTACACCTTC.

The gene calls are TRBV7-2 and TRBJ1-3, with 7 bases fitting TRBD1. V lost 5 bases, J lost 3 bases, and 4 bases stayed unmatched. CDR1 is SGHTA and CDR2 is FQGNSA in the germline V gene. The CDR3 runs to 14 residues. The CDR3 sequence is CASSVRTGGNTIYF. The CDR3 DNA reads TGTGCCAGCAGCGTTCGGACAGGTGGAAACACCATATATTTT.

V and J are TRBV19 and TRBJ2-1; D remains ambiguous. The CDR3 has 14 residues. The V end was cut by 2 bases, the J end by 6 bases, with 11 bases between. Germline V gene data show CDR1 as LNHDA and CDR2 as SQIVND (reference sequence). The CDR3 nucleotides are TGTGCCAGTAGTATACAACCCCTAGGCAATGAGCAGTTCTTC. Protein sequence: CASSIQPLGNEQFF.

This clone appeared a single time. The rearrangement joins TRBV7-2 to TRBJ1-3; D unclear. CDR1 and CDR2 (germline): SGHTA, FQGNSA. The CDR3 runs to 14 residues. The V and J ends lost 1 base and 3 bases respectively, with 7 bases between them. The chain's CDR3 is CASSLGVGGNTIYF. In nucleotides, the CDR3 is TGTGCCAGCAGCTTAGGAGTCGGTGGAAACACCATATATTTT. Variable domain in full (rest from reference TRBV7-2 and TRBJ1-3): GAGVSQSPSNKVTEKGKDVELRCDPISGHTALYWYRQSLGQGLEFLIYFQGNSAPDKSGLPSDRFSAERTGGSVSTLTIQRTQQEDSAVYLCASSLGVGGNTIYFGEGSWLTVV.

This clone came up once. V usage is TRBV7-3 and J usage is TRBJ2-1; D is uncertain. The CDR3 is made up of 13 amino acids. Germline assignment: CDR1 SGHTA and CDR2 FQGTGA. V lost 2 bases and J lost 7, with 9 bases in between. The CDR3 here is CASSLVLTNEQFF. CDR3 sequence (DNA): TGTGCCAGCAGCTTAGTACTAACGAATGAGCAGTTCTTC.